This TCR beta chain derives from a study of T cell responses to AZD1222 COVID-19 vaccine. Findings and caveats of the study: Per reports, nearly half of all spike-specific TCRs target regions that are unmutated in variants. Spike regions recognized by vaccine-associated CD4 TCRs spanned the protein, led by 160-218 and 743-854. Clonal diversity was possibly underestimated, and the donors were mostly white British, with more females. Vaccination with two AZD1222 doses was followed by a rise in Spike-specific TCR breadth and depth.

TCRdb's copy holds only in-frame clones and misses some; the assay was immunoSEQ multiplex PCR. The sample includes some 150,000 clones, 94% of them seen just once. In the case of this clone: Its antigen is still unknown.

Trimming removed 3 bases at V and 4 bases at J, with 11 bases between. Per the germline V gene, CDR1 is SGHRS and CDR2 is YFSETQ. The CDR3 loop spans 14 amino acids. V gene TRBV5-1 combines with J gene TRBJ1-5; D might be TRBD1 (5 bases). Source: peripheral blood, taken on day 0 of AZD1222 vaccination. This sequence originates from an adult in good health. The CDR3 nucleotides read TGCGCCAGCAGCTGGCAGGGAGGGAATCAGCCCCAGCATTTT. Encoded protein: CASSWQGGNQPQHF.